This TCR beta chain derives from a study of cytomegalovirus exposure and HLA in healthy donors. Findings and caveats of the study: Among the sequence variants, a highly shared cluster was likely an artifact of sequencing. According to a later analysis, donors in an Asian-associated ancestry cluster reportedly had fewer N-insertions than the roughly 720-donor mean.

As concerns this clone: The target antigen is unknown.

Primers: 60 Vbeta forward and 13 Jbeta reverse. This table comes from immunoSEQ multiplex PCR, and its TCRdb copy is limited to in-frame clones, with some not included. This table has about 190,000 clones, around 84% appearing once. The CDR3 spans 14 residues. Germline CDR1 reads MNHNY; CDR2 reads SVGAGI (reference sequence). V lost 6 bases, J lost 5 bases, and 3 bases stayed unmatched. This sequence joins TRBV6-6 and TRBJ1-4; 10 positions agree with TRBD1. Sequenced: PBMCs. The TCR was taken from a woman in her fifties or sixties in good health and CMV-seropositive. The CDR3 sequence: CASRAGQGNEKLFF. CDR3 DNA: TGTGCCAGCAGAGCGGGACAGGGGAATGAAAAACTGTTTTTT.